The 30 T cell receptor beta chains given below trace back to one sample, sequenced in a study of circulating CD8 cells and anti-PD-1 response in melanoma. Four subsets defined by PD-1 and/or TIGIT were sorted from live CD3+CD8+TCRalphabeta+ cells. TCR libraries were prepared from around 15 ng of total RNA with the QIAseq Immune Repertoire TCR panel. TCRdb re-derived calls from the reads in MiXCR, one entry per CDR3 protein. Of a few hundred distinct CDR3 sequences listed, 12% to 15% are singletons. This specimen consisted of CD8+ T cells from PBMCs, obtained at baseline or after one month of anti-PD-1 therapy (not recorded which). The receptors were gathered from a human donor with melanoma.

This clonotype is categorized as medium-sized (0.01 to 0.1%). The chain employs TRBV4-1 and TRBJ2-7; D not certain. This CDR3 is 15 amino acids long. Trimming took off 0 bases at V and 9 bases at J, with 18 bases between the two ends. Per germline, CDR1 MGHRA and CDR2 YSYEKL. CDR3 nucleotide sequence: TGCGCCAGCAGCCAAGATTATCGGGCAAACCATGGGCAGTACTTC. Translating gives CASSQDYRANHGQYF.

A word on this clonotype: No conserved phenylalanine or tryptophan ends this CDR3, so it is likely a read error. This chain links TRBV20-1 with TRBJ2-1; 12 bases agree with TRBD2. The V gene's germline CDR1 is DFQATT and CDR2 SNEGSKA (reference sequence). The CDR3 consists of 19 residues. CDR3 sequence reads: CSARDQTSGSPFSHNEQFL. DNA of the CDR3: TGCAGTGCTAGAGATCAGACTAGCGGGAGCCCTTTCTCCCACAATGAGCAGTTCCTC.

Within the sample, this clonotype is large. The chain links TRBV2 to TRBJ2-7; TRBD2 matches 7 bases. This CDR3 region has 13 residues. J was trimmed by 3 bases and V by 6 bases; bases with no gene match: 5. CDR1 and CDR2 from the germline V gene are SNHLY and FYNNEI. DNA of the CDR3: TGTGCCAGCAGAAGGGACTACAACTACGAGCAGTACTTC. Its translation is CASRRDYNYEQYF.

In its sample, this clonotype ranks as medium-sized (0.01 to 0.1%). The rearrangement links TRBV27 to TRBJ2-1; tentative D call: TRBD1 (7 bases). Trimming shortened V by 4 bases and J by 7 bases, and 17 bases separated the two germline ends. This CDR3 spans 15 amino acids. Per germline, CDR1 MNHEY and CDR2 SMNVEV (reference sequence). DNA of the CDR3: TGTGCCAGCAGTTCTTTCCCGACAGGGAGGAATGAGCAGTTCTTC. Protein sequence: CASSSFPTGRNEQFF.

By proportion, this clonotype is large (0.1 to 1%). This CDR3 is CASSPRGVAGYNEQFF. CDR3 DNA sequence: TGTGCCAGCAGCCCGAGGGGAGTAGCGGGGTACAATGAGCAGTTCTTC. The chain combines TRBV7-6 with TRBJ2-1; 8 bases are a match to TRBD2. Trimming cost V 5 bases and J 4 bases; bases outside gene matches: 10. The V gene's germline CDR1 is SGHVS and CDR2 FNYEAQ. This CDR3 has 16 residues.

By sample fraction, this clonotype is large. This chain joins TRBV7-3 and TRBJ1-2, with D perhaps TRBD1 (5 bases). Germline CDR1 reads SGHTA; CDR2 reads FQGTGA. V was cut by 4 bases and J by 4 bases, with 13 bases left in between. The CDR3 runs 14 residues. CDR3 loop: CASSSRQPFYGYTF. The CDR3 DNA sequence: TGTGCCAGCAGCTCCCGACAGCCATTCTATGGCTACACCTTC.

Sample share makes this clonotype large. The gene calls are TRBV27 and TRBJ2-5, with 8 bases matching TRBD2. Looked up from germline, CDR1 is MNHEY and CDR2 is SMNVEV (reference sequence). J gave up 5 bases and V 6 bases, and 14 bases lay outside the gene matches. The CDR3 loop spans 16 amino acids. This chain's CDR3 is CASSQGLAGLEETQYF. The CDR3, as DNA: TGTGCCAGCAGCCAAGGACTAGCCGGATTGGAGGAGACCCAGTACTTC.

This clonotype was counted only a few times. The chain is built from TRBV14 and TRBJ1-1; TRBD1 might be the D (6 bases). The CDR3 is 15 amino acids. Germline values: CDR1 SGHDN, CDR2 FVKESK. The V and J ends lost 1 base and 5 bases respectively, with 14 bases between them. The CDR3 DNA reads TGTGCCAGCAGCCAAGTACCGGGGGCTTTAACTGAAGCTTTCTTT. Translation: CASSQVPGALTEAFF. The full variable domain, with the rest looked up from reference TRBV14 and TRBJ1-1, is EAGVTQFPSHSVIEKGQTVTLRCDPISGHDNLYWYRRVMGKEIKFLLHFVKESKQDESGMPNNRFLAERTGGTYSTLKVQPAELEDSGVYFCASSQVPGALTEAFFGQGTRLTVV.

This clonotype is classed as medium-sized. V gene TRBV29-1 combines with J gene TRBJ2-3; D unclear. The V end lost 3 bases, the J end lost 7 bases, and 11 bases lay between the germline ends. This CDR3 contains 12 residues. Germline assignment: CDR1 SQVTM and CDR2 ANQGSEA. CDR3 sequence reads: CSVEGQENTQYF. As DNA, the CDR3 is TGCAGCGTTGAGGGCCAGGAGAATACGCAGTATTTT.

This clonotype is medium-sized within its sample. CDR3 region: CSVEDLYGRNEQFF. CDR3 DNA sequence: TGCAGCGTTGAAGATCTTTATGGGCGCAATGAGCAGTTCTTC. This chain joins TRBV29-1 and TRBJ2-1; D is ambiguous. Germline CDR1 is SQVTM and CDR2 is ANQGSEA. V was trimmed by 0 bases and J by 6 bases, leaving 12 bases between them. The CDR3 totals 14 residues.

In its sample, this clonotype ranks as medium-sized. The chain employs TRBV9 and TRBJ2-4, with 7 bases aligning to TRBD2. Germline V gene lookup returns CDR1 SGDLS and CDR2 YYNGEE. The CDR3 has 14 residues. The V and J ends lost 0 bases and 9 bases, in that order; junction bases with no gene match: 6. CDR3 bases: TGTGCCAGCAGCGTAGTTCAGCGGGGATCCATTCAGTACTTC. This translates into CASSVVQRGSIQYF.

By sample fraction, this clonotype is medium-sized. The chain combines TRBV28 with TRBJ2-5; 7 bases align to TRBD2. V shed 5 bases, J shed 7 bases, and the junction held 13 bases outside the gene matches. The CDR3 contains 15 residues. CDR1 is MDHEN, CDR2 SYDVKM, per germline. CDR3 nucleotide sequence: TGTGCCAGCAGTCCTCTCAGCGGGGAGACGGTGACCCAGTACTTC. Translation gives CASSPLSGETVTQYF.

In its sample, this clonotype is large. The chain joins TRBV2 to TRBJ2-7; 8 bases map to TRBD2. The CDR3 is made up of 14 amino acids. Germline CDR1 and CDR2: SNHLY and FYNNEI. V lost 5 bases to trimming and J lost 2 bases; unmatched junction nucleotides: 5. In nucleotides, the CDR3 is TGTGCCAGCAGTCAGCGGGAGACCACCTACGAGCAGTACTTC. Translated: CASSQRETTYEQYF.

This clonotype came up a few times. The rearrangement joins TRBV27 to TRBJ2-7, with D unclear. The V gene lost 3 bases and the J gene lost 7 bases, with 13 bases spanning the gap. The CDR3 length is 13 residues. Per germline, CDR1 MNHEY and CDR2 SMNVEV (reference sequence). Written as DNA, the CDR3 is TGTGCCAGCAGTTTCACTTCTGTAGGGGAGCAGTACTTC. The encoded protein is CASSFTSVGEQYF.

This clonotype is labeled as large (0.1 to 1%). This rearrangement joins TRBV20-1 to TRBJ2-1; maybe TRBD1 (6 bases). CDR1 is DFQATT, CDR2 SNEGSKA, per germline (reference sequence). The CDR3 totals 18 residues. Between the trimmed V and J ends, which lost 0 bases and 1 base, there was a span of 19 bases. The DNA for the CDR3 is TGCAGTGCTAGAGATTGGGGGCCTAGCTCCTCTTCCTACAATGAGCAGTTCTTC. Encoded protein: CSARDWGPSSSSYNEQFF.

This clonotype has just one count. This chain uses TRBV19 with TRBJ2-1; D unresolved. With 7 bases removed from V and 5 bases from J, the gap between germline ends came to 12 bases. Per the germline V gene, CDR1 is LNHDA and CDR2 is SQIVND (reference sequence). The CDR3 consists of 13 residues. CDR3 in DNA: TGTGCCAGTAAGGAAACACACCACAATGAGCAGTTCTTC. Translation: CASKETHHNEQFF.

By proportion, this clonotype is large (0.1 to 1%). This chain links TRBV25-1 with TRBJ1-1; the D gene is possibly TRBD1 (5 bases). V was clipped by 5 bases and J by 5 bases, with 12 bases between them. The CDR3 has 13 amino acids. Germline values: CDR1 MGHDK, CDR2 SYGVNS. CDR3 DNA: TGTGCCAGCAGTATGGGACGTGGAACTGAAGCTTTCTTT. It codes for CASSMGRGTEAFF.

By share of the sample, this clonotype is medium-sized. The CDR3, as DNA: TGTGCCAGCAGCCGGCGAGCGGGAGCGTCGGCCCATGAGCAGTTCTTC. It translates to CASSRRAGASAHEQFF. The chain recombines TRBV14 with TRBJ2-1, with 8 bases lining up with TRBD2. This CDR3 spans 16 amino acids. Losses at the gene ends were 4 bases for V and 8 bases for J; bases not matched to a gene: 13. The germline V gene encodes CDR1 SGHDN and CDR2 FVKESK.

This clonotype was counted once. A far larger clone is one base from this, pointing to a likely read error. The chain uses TRBV7-2 and TRBJ2-3; 9 bases align to TRBD2. Germline V gene sequence: CDR1 SGHTA, CDR2 FQGNSA. The CDR3 runs 15 residues. The J segment lost 4 bases and the V segment lost 5 bases, leaving 7 bases of the junction unmatched. The CDR3 reads CASSGLALSADTQYF. The CDR3 region has the DNA TGTGCCAGCAGCGGACTAGCGCTTTCAGCAGATACGCAGTATTTT.

By its share, this clonotype is large. The CDR3 region is CASSESGSSYNEQFF. The CDR3 nucleotides read TGCGCCAGCAGTGAGTCGGGGAGCTCCTACAATGAGCAGTTCTTC. V gene TRBV10-2 combines with J gene TRBJ2-1, with D perhaps matching TRBD2 (5 bases). Trimming pared 0 bases from V and 0 bases from J, leaving 6 bases between. The CDR3 is 15 amino acids. Germline lookup yields CDR1 WSHSY and CDR2 SAAADI.

In its sample, this clonotype is medium-sized. CDR3 sequence (DNA): TGCAGTGCTAGAGTCGGTATATCGGAGACCCAGTACTTC. It encodes CSARVGISETQYF. The V call is TRBV20-1, the J call TRBJ2-5; D not resolved. Germline CDR1 is DFQATT and CDR2 is SNEGSKA (reference sequence). The germline V and J ends were trimmed by 1 base and 5 bases, with 11 bases remaining between them. The CDR3 spans 13 residues.

Relative to its sample, this clonotype is medium-sized. The chain's CDR3 is CASSLGYVDGQFF. CDR3 DNA: TGTGCCAGCAGTTTAGGATATGTGGATGGGCAGTTCTTC. This sequence joins TRBV12-3 or TRBV12-4 and TRBJ2-1; D is unresolved. V was cut by 1 base and J by 12 bases, with 13 bases left in between. The CDR3 runs to 13 residues.

The sample holds a few counts of this clonotype. This chain uses TRBV28 with TRBJ1-1, with D possibly being TRBD1 (6 bases). Between the trimmed V and J ends, which lost 10 bases and 1 base, there was a span of 22 bases. CDR1 is MDHEN, CDR2 SYDVKM, per germline. The CDR3 extends over 16 amino acids. CDR3 sequence: CATSRTVHFQNTEAFF. The CDR3 DNA follows: TGTGCCACCTCCCGGACAGTCCACTTCCAGAACACTGAAGCTTTCTTT.

By sample share, this clonotype is medium-sized (0.01 to 0.1%). The rearrangement joins TRBV7-2 to TRBJ2-7, with 12 bases fitting TRBD2. The CDR3 has 14 residues. Germline CDR1 is SGHTA and CDR2 is FQGNSA. Germline trimming cut 5 bases from V and 4 bases from J; bases unmatched to any gene: 3. CDR3 in amino acids: CASSTSGRRYEQYF. The CDR3 region has the DNA TGTGCCAGCAGCACTAGCGGGAGGAGGTACGAGCAGTACTTC.

In regard to this clonotype: Being one base from a much bigger clone, this may be a read error. The rearrangement links TRBV27 to TRBJ2-7; a weak D match, TRBD2 (6 bases). This CDR3 comprises 13 residues. CDR1 and CDR2 from the germline V gene are MNHEY and SMNVEV (reference sequence). CDR3 sequence reads: CASSATSWDEQSF. In nucleotides, the CDR3 is TGTGCCAGCAGTGCGACTAGTTGGGACGAGCAGTCCTTC.

Points on this clonotype: A single base is all that separates this from a far larger clone, so a read error is likely. This chain joins TRBV7-6 and TRBJ2-7; TRBD2 matches 8 bases. The CDR3 extends over 16 amino acids. CDR1 and CDR2 (germline): SGHVS, FNYEAQ. V was clipped by 5 bases and J by 7 bases; unmatched bases: 16. CDR3 loop: CASSPRGVAGYNEQYF. CDR3 nucleotide sequence: TGTGCCAGCAGCCCGAGGGGAGTAGCGGGGTACAATGAGCAGTACTTC.

Sample share makes this clonotype large (0.1 to 1%). This chain links TRBV28 with TRBJ2-1, with TRBD2 matching over 12 bases. CDR1 and CDR2 from the germline V gene are MDHEN and SYDVKM. With V trimmed by 5 bases and J by 9 bases, 5 bases remained unmatched. The CDR3 extends over 14 amino acids. The CDR3 sequence: CASSGLAGISEQFF. The DNA for the CDR3 is TGTGCCAGCAGTGGACTAGCGGGAATAAGTGAGCAGTTCTTC.

This chain links TRBV3-1 with TRBJ2-7; D is ambiguous. Between the trimmed V and J ends, which lost 0 bases and 1 base, there was a span of 10 bases. This CDR3 is 15 amino acids long. CDR1 is LGHDT, CDR2 YNNKEL, per germline (reference sequence). Written as DNA, the CDR3 is TGTGCCAGCAGCCAAGATGGTGGGAATTCCTACGAGCAGTACTTC. Amino acid sequence: CASSQDGGNSYEQYF.

This clonotype is large by share. This sequence joins TRBV9 and TRBJ2-3; the D gene is possibly TRBD1 (5 bases). This CDR3 is 14 amino acids long. V lost 4 bases to trimming and J lost 2 bases, with 11 bases between them. Germline lookup yields CDR1 SGDLS and CDR2 YYNGEE. CDR3 loop: CASSPPGSTDTQYF. CDR3 nucleotides: TGTGCCAGCAGCCCTCCAGGGTCCACAGATACGCAGTATTTT. The full variable domain, in which reference TRBV9 and TRBJ2-3 provide the parts outside the CDR3, is DSGVTQTPKHLITATGQRVTLRCSPRSGDLSVYWYQQSLDQGLQFLIQYYNGEERAKGNILERFSAQQFPDLHSELNLSSLELGDSALYFCASSPPGSTDTQYFGPGTRLTVL.

This clonotype is labeled large (0.1 to 1%). The rearrangement joins TRBV28 to TRBJ1-3; 7 bases map to TRBD1. This CDR3 has 15 amino acids. J lost 4 bases, V lost 5 bases, and 8 bases had no gene match. Germline V gives CDR1 MDHEN, CDR2 SYDVKM. The CDR3 is CASSQQGMRGNTIYF. CDR3 DNA sequence: TGTGCCAGCAGTCAACAGGGGATGAGAGGAAACACCATATATTTT.